This T cell receptor beta chain was profiled in a study of blood T cell repertoires in COVID-19. Overall study context: Nucleic acid was either cDNA or gDNA, and it came from T cells, B-cell-depleted T cells, or PBMCs.

Original processing methods: Amplification of reference gene primers provided the estimated nucleated cell counts. Profiled with immunoSEQ multiplex PCR; TCRdb holds only in-frame clones, not every one. V and J calls and clone size come straight from that table; D and trimming were deduced from the DNA. The data show about 420,000 clones, approximately 90% seen once. The germline V gene encodes CDR1 SNHLY and CDR2 FYNNEI. The CDR3 contains 14 residues. V lost 9 bases, J lost 2 bases, and 7 bases stayed unmatched. This chain links TRBV2 with TRBJ1-5, with 7 bases fitting TRBD1. The sample consisted of peripheral blood. The TCR originated in a man younger than 35 with COVID-19, enrolled during active disease. In nucleotides, the CDR3 is TGTGCCAGTACTCAGGGGGTCGGCAATCAGCCCCAGCATTTT. Translating it yields CASTQGVGNQPQHF.